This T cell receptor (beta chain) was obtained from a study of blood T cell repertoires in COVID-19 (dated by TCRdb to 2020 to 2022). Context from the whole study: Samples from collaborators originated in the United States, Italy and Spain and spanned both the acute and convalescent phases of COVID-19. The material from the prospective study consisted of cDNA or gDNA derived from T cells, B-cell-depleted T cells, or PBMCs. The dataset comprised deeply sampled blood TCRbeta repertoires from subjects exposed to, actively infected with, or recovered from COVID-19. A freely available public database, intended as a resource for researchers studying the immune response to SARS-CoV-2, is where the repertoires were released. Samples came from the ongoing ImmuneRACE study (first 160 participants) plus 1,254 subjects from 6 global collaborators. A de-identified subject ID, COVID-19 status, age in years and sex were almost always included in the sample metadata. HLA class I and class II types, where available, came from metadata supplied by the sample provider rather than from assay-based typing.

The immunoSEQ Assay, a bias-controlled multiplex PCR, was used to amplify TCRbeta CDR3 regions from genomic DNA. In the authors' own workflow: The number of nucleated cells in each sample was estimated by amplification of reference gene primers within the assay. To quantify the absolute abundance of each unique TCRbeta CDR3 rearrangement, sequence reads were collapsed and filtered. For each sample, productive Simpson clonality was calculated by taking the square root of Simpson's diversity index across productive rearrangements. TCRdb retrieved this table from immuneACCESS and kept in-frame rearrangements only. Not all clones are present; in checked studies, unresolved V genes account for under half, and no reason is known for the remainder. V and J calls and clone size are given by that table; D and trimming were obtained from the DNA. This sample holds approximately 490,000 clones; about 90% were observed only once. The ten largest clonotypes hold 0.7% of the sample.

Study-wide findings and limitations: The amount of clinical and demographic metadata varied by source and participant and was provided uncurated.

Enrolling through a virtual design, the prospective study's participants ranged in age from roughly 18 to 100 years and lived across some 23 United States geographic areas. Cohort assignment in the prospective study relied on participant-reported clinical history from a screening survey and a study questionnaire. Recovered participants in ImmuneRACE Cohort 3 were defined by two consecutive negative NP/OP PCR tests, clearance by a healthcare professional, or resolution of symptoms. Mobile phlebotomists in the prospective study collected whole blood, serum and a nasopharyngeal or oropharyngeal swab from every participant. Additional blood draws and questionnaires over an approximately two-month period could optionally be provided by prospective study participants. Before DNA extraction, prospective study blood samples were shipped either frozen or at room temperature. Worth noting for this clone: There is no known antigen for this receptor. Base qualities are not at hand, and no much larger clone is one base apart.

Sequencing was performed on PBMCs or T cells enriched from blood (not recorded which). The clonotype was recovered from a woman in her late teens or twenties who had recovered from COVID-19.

The CDR3 in this case is CASMGQSGYEQYF. DNA sequence: TGTGCCAGCATGGGACAGAGTGGGTACGAGCAGTACTTC. Recombination connected TRBV12-3 or TRBV12-4 to TRBJ2-7; the central 7 bases match TRBD1. Spanning cysteine to phenylalanine, the CDR3 consists of 13 amino acids. The only DNA kept is the CDR3, 39 bases in frame from the first base. V is cut back by 7 bases and J by 4 bases, with 7 bases in the junction unmatched.